This T cell receptor (beta chain) was found in a study of OX40 agonist ivuxolimab in advanced cancers. This CDR3 has 20 amino acids. The germline CDR1 and CDR2 sequences are MNHEY and SMNVEV (reference sequence). V gave up 5 bases and J gave up 6 bases; unmatched junction bases: 22. Clones were read by immunoSEQ multiplex PCR, and TCRdb kept only the in-frame ones, dropping some. This sample has over 65,000 clones, with 70% to 85% found just once. The rearrangement uses TRBV27 and TRBJ2-2, with 9 nucleotides matching TRBD1. The sequenced sample was CD4+ or CD8+ T cells sorted from blood, obtained in a trial of the OX40 agonist ivuxolimab. The source is an adult with an advanced solid tumor such as melanoma, head and neck, liver or kidney cancer. CDR3 DNA sequence: TGTGCCAGCAGTCCAACACCGGGACAGGGAAGGGCACAAATCGCCGGGGAGCTGTTTTTT. It encodes CASSPTPGQGRAQIAGELFF.